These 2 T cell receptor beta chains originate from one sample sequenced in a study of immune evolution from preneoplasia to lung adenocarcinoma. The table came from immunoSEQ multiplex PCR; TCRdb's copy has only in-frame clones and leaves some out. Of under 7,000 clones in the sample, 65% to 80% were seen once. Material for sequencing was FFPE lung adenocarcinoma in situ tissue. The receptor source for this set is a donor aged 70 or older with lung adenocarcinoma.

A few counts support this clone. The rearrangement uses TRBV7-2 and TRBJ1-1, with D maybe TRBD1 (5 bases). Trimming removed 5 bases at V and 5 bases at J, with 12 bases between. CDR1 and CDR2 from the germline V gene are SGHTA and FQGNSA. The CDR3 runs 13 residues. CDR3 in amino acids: CASSRDPVTEAFF. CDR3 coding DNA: TGTGCCAGCAGCCGGGACCCAGTGACTGAAGCTTTCTTT. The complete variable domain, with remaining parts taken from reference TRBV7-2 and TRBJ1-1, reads GAGVSQSPSNKVTEKGKDVELRCDPISGHTALYWYRQSLGQGLEFLIYFQGNSAPDKSGLPSDRFSAERTGGSVSTLTIQRTQQEDSAVYLCASSRDPVTEAFFGQGTRLTVV.

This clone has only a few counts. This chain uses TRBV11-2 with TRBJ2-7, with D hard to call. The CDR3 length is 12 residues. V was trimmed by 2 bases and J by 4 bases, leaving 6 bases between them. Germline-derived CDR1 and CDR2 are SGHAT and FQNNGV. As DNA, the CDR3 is TGTGCCAGCAGCTTAACCGAATACGAGCAGTACTTC. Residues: CASSLTEYEQYF.